The rows below give T cell receptor beta chains drawn from one sample of a study of shared clonotypes between healthy human individuals. TCRdb's copy holds only in-frame clones and misses some; the assay was immunoSEQ multiplex PCR. The data hold about 600,000 clones, with 95% to 98% observed a single time. The sequenced sample was naive CD4+ T cells sorted from blood. The receptors shown here come from a woman younger than 45 in good health. CDR3s include the opening cysteine and the closing phenylalanine or tryptophan. A D gene is named only where the DNA matches it firmly. Clone size is not always given. Where it is, it says once, few, many or a class for expanded clones.

j_call clone_size d_call v_call cdr3_nt cdr3_aa
TRBJ1-2 NA NA TRBV28 TGTGCCAGCAGTTTATTGGCAGGGGCTCTTTATGGCTACACCTTC CASSLLAGALYGYTF
TRBJ1-4 once NA TRBV19 TGTGCCAGTAGTATAGATCGGAGGGTCTCGGGGAATGAAAAACTGTTTTTT CASSIDRRVSGNEKLFF
TRBJ2-1 NA TRBD2 TRBV5-1 TGCGCCAGCAGCTTGGAATCCCTAGCGGGATTGAATGAGCAGTTCTTC CASSLESLAGLNEQFF
TRBJ2-1 NA NA TRBV2 TGTGCCAGCAGTGGCCGACGGGGTAGCTCCTACAATGAGCAGTTCTTC CASSGRRGSSYNEQFF
TRBJ2-3 once NA TRBV6-4 TGTGCCAGCAGTGACGGCTCCGGTAGCACAGATACGCAGTATTTT CASSDGSGSTDTQYF
TRBJ2-7 NA NA TRBV5-4 TGTGCCAGCAGCTCCAAAGCCAGTTTCTCCTACGAGCAGTACTTC CASSSKASFSYEQYF
TRBJ1-2 NA NA TRBV5-4 TGTGCCAGCAGCTGGTCAGGGTATTCGAGCTACACCTTC CASSWSGYSSYTF
TRBJ2-1 NA TRBD2 TRBV29-1 TGCAGCGTCCGGGGACTAACCAACTACAATGAGCAGTTCTTC CSVRGLTNYNEQFF
TRBJ2-4 once NA TRBV18 TGTGCCAGCTCACCTCCTACAAACATTCAGTACTTC CASSPPTNIQYF
TRBJ1-1 NA TRBD1 TRBV5-1 TGCGCCAGCACCTACTTACAGGGGTATACTGAAGCTTTCTTT CASTYLQGYTEAFF
TRBJ2-1 NA TRBD2 TRBV5-1 TGCGCCAGCAGCCCCCTAGCGGGAGCCCCCAATGAGCAGTTCTTC CASSPLAGAPNEQFF
TRBJ2-1 NA TRBD2 TRBV5-1 TGCGCCAGCAGCTTGGAGAGCGGGAACTACAATGAGCAGTTCTTC CASSLESGNYNEQFF
TRBJ1-3 NA NA TRBV27 TGTGCCAGGGGGCAGGGTGAAATGGAAAACACCATATATTTT CARGQGEMENTIYF
TRBJ1-1 NA NA TRBV9 TGTGCCAGCAGCGTAGTCATCGGGTCGCAGGCCACTGAAGCTTTCTTT CASSVVIGSQATEAFF
TRBJ2-5 NA NA TRBV6-6 TGTGCCAGCAGTCGCCTGACAGGCCAAGAGACCCAGTACTTC CASSRLTGQETQYF
TRBJ2-3 NA TRBD1 TRBV5-4 TGTGCCAGCAGCTTGGAGGGGGCGGATACGCAGTATTTT CASSLEGADTQYF
TRBJ2-3 NA TRBD2 TRBV7-9 TGTGCCAGCACCTCCAGCGGGAGTGATACGCAGTATTTT CASTSSGSDTQYF
TRBJ2-2 NA TRBD1 TRBV2 TGTGCCAGCAGTGAAAGAGGGACAGCCAACACCGGGGAGCTGTTTTTT CASSERGTANTGELFF
TRBJ2-5 NA TRBD2 TRBV7-3 TGTGCCAGCAGCCCCCGAGGGTCTAGCGGGACGTACCAAGAGACCCAGTACTTC CASSPRGSSGTYQETQYF
TRBJ2-3 NA NA TRBV11-2 TGTGCCAGCAGCTTAGGGGGACTCCGTCCAGATACGCAGTATTTT CASSLGGLRPDTQYF
TRBJ2-3 NA TRBD2 TRBV5-1 TGCGCCAGCAGCCCGGGACTAGCGGGAGGGCTCACAGATACGCAGTATTTT CASSPGLAGGLTDTQYF
TRBJ1-5 NA TRBD1 TRBV19 TGTGCCAGTAGTAGGACAGGGACAAATCAGCCCCAGCATTTT CASSRTGTNQPQHF
TRBJ2-6 NA NA TRBV19 TGTGCCAGTAGTATAGTGGGGTCCTCTGGGGCCAACGTCCTGACTTTC CASSIVGSSGANVLTF
TRBJ2-2 once NA TRBV6-1 TGTGCCAGCAGTGAGGGCAGCACCGGGGAGCTGTTTTTT CASSEGSTGELFF
TRBJ1-6 NA NA TRBV11-2 TGTGCCAGCAGCTCAAACCAGGGAAGATCACCCCTCCACTTT CASSSNQGRSPLHF
TRBJ1-1 NA NA TRBV29-1 TGCAGCGTTCGGGGAAACACAGCGAGCACTGAAGCTTTCTTT CSVRGNTASTEAFF
TRBJ2-7 NA NA TRBV19 TGTGCCAGTAGTATGCGCCGAAGTTTAGGGGGCGAGCAGTACTTC CASSMRRSLGGEQYF
TRBJ2-1 NA TRBD2 TRBV18 TGTGCCAGCTCACCTAGGACTAGCGGCTACAATGAGCAGTTCTTC CASSPRTSGYNEQFF
TRBJ1-1 NA NA TRBV11-2 TGTGCCAGCAGCGAACCTACCCGGCAGGGTAAAGCTTTCTTT CASSEPTRQGKAFF
TRBJ2-7 NA NA TRBV6-6 TGTGCCAGCAGAGCTCTTGGGACGGCCTCCTACGAGCAGTACTTC CASRALGTASYEQYF
TRBJ1-2 NA NA TRBV28 TGTGCCAGCAGTCGCCCAATGGGGGGAAGCTATGGCTACACCTTC CASSRPMGGSYGYTF
TRBJ1-2 NA NA TRBV6-5 TGTGCCAGCTCCTTCGGAGACGCAACTAACTATGGCTACACCTTC CASSFGDATNYGYTF
TRBJ2-2 NA NA TRBV6-6 TGTGCCAGCACAGGGCGGGACATATACACCGGGGAGCTGTTTTTT CASTGRDIYTGELFF
TRBJ2-3 NA TRBD2 TRBV6-6 TGTGCCAGCCGTAATAGCGGGAGTTCTCGCACAGATACGCAGTATTTT CASRNSGSSRTDTQYF
TRBJ2-5 NA TRBD2 TRBV5-1 TGCGCCAGCAGCTTGGCCGGAAGCGGGAGGGCCTCAGAGACCCAGTACTTC CASSLAGSGRASETQYF
TRBJ2-7 NA NA TRBV2 TGTGCCAGCAAAGCGGTTGGGGACTACGAGCAGTACTTC CASKAVGDYEQYF
TRBJ2-5 NA NA TRBV6-5 TGTGCCAGCAGTTACGGGAGGCCCCAAGAGACCCAGTACTTC CASSYGRPQETQYF
TRBJ2-5 NA NA TRBV28 TGTGCCAGCAGCTATGAGATTCGAGAGACCCAGTACTTC CASSYEIRETQYF
TRBJ1-3 NA NA TRBV6-1 TGTGCCAGCGGGACGGGAGGCTCTGGAAACACCATATATTTT CASGTGGSGNTIYF